This TCR beta chain stems from a study of CD8+CD57+ T cells in acquired aplastic anemia. Overall study: The average for DNA from sorted CD4+ and CD8+ cells was roughly 3 ug.

For CDR3 and TCR beta VDJ profiling, genomic DNA was the template used. MiXCR, applied by TCRdb to the reads, yields one record per CDR3 protein. The sample has about 180,000 distinct CDR3 sequences, roughly 65% seen once. The trim removed 8 bases at V and 2 bases at J, leaving 6 bases unmatched. CDR3 length: 12 residues. Germline V gene lookup returns CDR1 DFQATT and CDR2 SNEGSKA (reference sequence). Patients included in sequencing had previously demonstrated CD8+CD57+ cell expansion by flow cytometry. The blood sampling took place in patients who had so far received no therapy. The chain uses TRBV20-1 and TRBJ2-7, with 7 bases fitting TRBD1. This clonotype was sampled from a human donor with aplastic anemia. The sequenced sample consisted of sorted CD4+, CD8+, or CD8+CD57+ T cells (not recorded which) from PBMCs. The CDR3 bases are TGCAGTCCCGGACAGGCCACCTACGAGCAGTACTTC. Encoded protein: CSPGQATYEQYF.